A selection of T cell receptor beta chains follows, all from one sample in a study of cytomegalovirus exposure and HLA in healthy donors. Assay used: immunoSEQ multiplex PCR; TCRdb lists only in-frame clones, some missing. The data hold 200,000 to 250,000 clones, with around nine tenths observed a single time. Sequenced material: PBMCs. These receptors came from a woman between 18 and 29 years old in good health and CMV-seronegative. Each CDR3 is given with its conserved first and last residue. The D gene is left open where the match is weak. The listing skips clone size in some rows; elsewhere it reads once, few, many or a size class.

>TRBD2|.|TRBV5-1|TRBJ2-1
TGCGCCAGCAGACTAGCGGGTGACAATGAGCAGTTCTTC
CASRLAGDNEQFF
>.|.|TRBV2|TRBJ1-5
TGTGCCAGCAGATTACAGGTTGGGGGCAATCAGCCCCAGCATTTT
CASRLQVGGNQPQHF
>.|.|TRBV27|TRBJ2-5
TGTGCCAGCCGCCTGTGGGGGGGCAACCAAGAGACCCAGTACTTC
CASRLWGGNQETQYF
>TRBD1|.|TRBV7-9|TRBJ1-6
TGTGCCAGCAGCTCCCGACAGGGACTGGATTCACCCCTCCACTTT
CASSSRQGLDSPLHF
>.|.|TRBV7-2|TRBJ2-3
TGTGCCAGCAGCTTACAAGCGCAGACTAGCACAGATACGCAGTATTTT
CASSLQAQTSTDTQYF
>TRBD2|.|TRBV19|TRBJ2-7
TGTGCCAGTAGTTGGACTAGCGAGGACTCCTACGAGCAGTACTTC
CASSWTSEDSYEQYF
>TRBD1|.|TRBV4-1|TRBJ2-1
TGCGCCAGCAGCCAAGGGACAGGATACAATGAGCAGTTCTTC
CASSQGTGYNEQFF
>.|.|TRBV21-1|TRBJ2-1
TGTGCCAGCAGCAAAGGGACTAGCGGCATTTCCAATGAGCAGTTCTTC
CASSKGTSGISNEQFF
>TRBD1|.|TRBV18|TRBJ1-1
TGTGCCAGCTCACCACTGGTTATAACAGGGGCTATGAACACTGAAGCTTTCTTT
CASSPLVITGAMNTEAFF
>.|.|TRBV7-2|TRBJ1-6
TGTGCCAGCATCCTACAGTCCGGGGTCTCACCCCTCCACTTT
CASILQSGVSPLHF
>TRBD1|once|TRBV2|TRBJ2-5
TGTGCCAGCAGCTACCAGACAGGGGGAGAGACCCAGTACTTC
CASSYQTGGETQYF
>TRBD2|.|TRBV30|TRBJ2-5
TGTGCCTGGAGCCCGGGAGGAAATCAAGAGACCCAGTACTTC
CAWSPGGNQETQYF
>.|.|TRBV6-5|TRBJ2-1
TGTGCCAGCAGTGGGACCGGGACTCACTACAATGAGCAGTTCTTC
CASSGTGTHYNEQFF
>.|.|TRBV6-6|TRBJ2-7
TGTGCCAGCAGTTACCTACGTGGGAGTCTAGGCGAGCAGTACTTC
CASSYLRGSLGEQYF
>TRBD1|once|TRBV2|TRBJ1-5
TGTGCCAGCAGTCGGGGACAGACCAATCAGCCCCAGCATTTT
CASSRGQTNQPQHF
>TRBD1|.|TRBV7-2|TRBJ1-5
TGTGCCAGCAGCCACGGGACAGGGATACCGCCCCAGCATTTT
CASSHGTGIPPQHF
>.|.|TRBV13|TRBJ2-7
TGTGCCAGCAGCCCGAGGGGGGGGAACGAGCAGTACTTC
CASSPRGGNEQYF
>TRBD2|.|TRBV9|TRBJ2-5
TGTGCCAGCAGCCCTCGGGGGGGACAAGAGACCCAGTACTTC
CASSPRGGQETQYF
>.|.|TRBV27|TRBJ2-5
TGTGCCAGCAGTTTAAGTGGGGGGGAGACCCAGTACTTC
CASSLSGGETQYF
>.|once|TRBV5-6|TRBJ1-2
TGTGCCAGCAGCTTGACAGTTCATGGCTACACCTTC
CASSLTVHGYTF
>TRBD1|.|TRBV6-5|TRBJ2-1
TGTGCCAGCAGGGAACAGGGGGTAAATGAGCAGTTCTTC
CASREQGVNEQFF
>TRBD1|.|TRBV25-1|TRBJ1-1
TGTGCCAGCAGTCAGGGGACAGCTGAAGCTTTCTTT
CASSQGTAEAFF
>TRBD1|.|TRBV19|TRBJ1-2
TGTGCCAGTAGTGAAGCCTCCGGGACAGGAGTCTACACCTTC
CASSEASGTGVYTF
>.|.|TRBV27|TRBJ1-5
TGTGCCAGCAGCCGGGCGGAGGGTAGGCAGCCCCAGCATTTT
CASSRAEGRQPQHF
>.|.|TRBV7-6|TRBJ1-6
TGTGCCAGCAGCTTAGAGGCGTCGGACAGCTCCTATAATTCACCCCTCCACTTT
CASSLEASDSSYNSPLHF
>.|.|TRBV13|TRBJ2-7
TGTGCCAGCAGCTACCGGACAGTTTACGAGCAGTACTTC
CASSYRTVYEQYF
>TRBD1|.|TRBV5-1|TRBJ2-7
TGCGCCAGCAGCACTTCAGACAGGGCAGGCTACGAGCAGTACTTC
CASSTSDRAGYEQYF
>TRBD2|.|TRBV27|TRBJ2-1
TGTGCCAGCAGTTCGGGGACTAGCGGGAGGGGTAGGATCTTC
CASSSGTSGRGRIF
>.|.|TRBV4-2|TRBJ2-3
TGTGCCAGCAGCCAAGCTGGGGGCAGGGGAACAGATACGCAGTATTTT
CASSQAGGRGTDTQYF
>TRBD2|once|TRBV9|TRBJ2-7
TGTGCCAGCAGCGTAGGACTAGCGGGAGGATACGAGCAGTACTTC
CASSVGLAGGYEQYF
>TRBD1|.|TRBV6-5|TRBJ1-2
TGTGCCAGCAGTTACTCCGACAGGGACCGCCTTGGGACCTTC
CASSYSDRDRLGTF
>TRBD1|.|TRBV4-3|TRBJ1-2
TGCGCCAGCAGCCCCTCCCTCGGGACAGTGAACTATGGCTACACCTTC
CASSPSLGTVNYGYTF
>TRBD1|.|TRBV7-9|TRBJ1-1
TGTGCCAGCAGCCCCATTCGGACAGGGACTAACACTGAAGCTTTCTTT
CASSPIRTGTNTEAFF
>.|.|TRBV19|TRBJ1-2
TGTGCCAGTAGTATGAGAGAACAGGTCCTCTATGGCTACACCTTC
CASSMREQVLYGYTF
>.|.|TRBV4-2|TRBJ2-7
TGTGCCAGCAGCATCGATGTGGGGGCTTCCTACGAGCAGTACTTC
CASSIDVGASYEQYF
>.|.|TRBV9|TRBJ2-7
TGTGCCAGCAGCGTAGATGAGTACGAGCAGTACTTC
CASSVDEYEQYF
>.|.|TRBV4-1|TRBJ2-1
TGCGCCAGCAGCCAAGCGGGGACCTACAATGAGCAGTTCTTC
CASSQAGTYNEQFF
>TRBD1|.|TRBV2|TRBJ1-4
TGTGCCAGCAAGTGGCAGGGGGGAGAAAAACTGTTTTTT
CASKWQGGEKLFF
>TRBD1|.|TRBV19|TRBJ1-5
TGTGCCAGAAACCACGAGGGGACAGGGCGGGATCAGCCCCAGCATTTT
CARNHEGTGRDQPQHF
>TRBD1|once|TRBV7-6|TRBJ2-7
TGTGCCAGCAGCTTAGTCGGACAGGGTTCCTACGAGCAGTACTTC
CASSLVGQGSYEQYF
>TRBD1|.|TRBV6-5|TRBJ2-7
TGTGCCAGCAGTACCTACAGGGGATCCTACGAGCAGTACTTC
CASSTYRGSYEQYF
>TRBD2|.|TRBV4-1|TRBJ2-4
TGCGCCAGCAGCCTCAGACTAGCGCTAGCCAAAAACATTCAGTACTTC
CASSLRLALAKNIQYF
>.|.|TRBV2|TRBJ2-3
TGTGCCAGCAGTTCGCGGGATACGCAGTATTTT
CASSSRDTQYF
>TRBD2|.|TRBV29-1|TRBJ2-7
TGCAGCGTTGAAGATGGGACTAGAACGCAGTACTTC
CSVEDGTRTQYF
>.|once|TRBV19|TRBJ2-7
TGTGCCAGTAGTATTGTTTTGGGTTTGAAGGAGGGCTACGAGCAGTACTTC
CASSIVLGLKEGYEQYF
>.|few|TRBV6-1|TRBJ1-1
TGTGCCAGCAGGCCTTCGACTCTGAACACTGAAGCTTTCTTT
CASRPSTLNTEAFF
>TRBD1|.|TRBV18|TRBJ2-7
TGTGCCAGCTCAACCCGACAGGGTCCCAACGAGCAGTACTTC
CASSTRQGPNEQYF
>.|.|TRBV6-6|TRBJ1-1
TGTGCCAGCAGCTCTGAAGCTTTCTTT
CASSSEAFF
>TRBD1|.|TRBV5-8|TRBJ1-1
TGTGCCAGCAGCTTAGGACAGGGGGGGAGAACTGAAGCTTTCTTT
CASSLGQGGRTEAFF
>.|.|TRBV6-1|TRBJ2-7
TGTGCCAGCAGTGAATACCGGAGGCCCTCCTACGAGCAGTACTTC
CASSEYRRPSYEQYF
>TRBD2|.|TRBV27|TRBJ2-1
TGTGCCAGCAAAGTCTCCGGACTAGCGGGAGTCGAGCAGTTCTTC
CASKVSGLAGVEQFF
>TRBD1|.|TRBV12-5|TRBJ2-3
TGTGCTAGTGGTTTGGTACGGACAGGAGGAGGCACAGATACGCAGTATTTT
CASGLVRTGGGTDTQYF
>.|.|TRBV10-3|TRBJ1-3
TGTGCCATCAGTGAGACACCTGGAAACACCATATATTTT
CAISETPGNTIYF
>TRBD2|.|TRBV15|TRBJ2-1
TGTGCCACCAGCAGACAAAGACTAGCGGGCAATGAGCAGTTCTTC
CATSRQRLAGNEQFF